These 19 T cell receptor beta chains were all obtained from the same sample, sequenced in a study of OX40 agonist ivuxolimab in advanced cancers. Using immunoSEQ multiplex PCR, the repertoire was profiled, and TCRdb retains in-frame clones only, with some absent. This sample carries 60,000 to 85,000 clones, approximately 90% of them seen once, and the ten largest clones take under 4.5%. The sample here was CD4+ or CD8+ T cells sorted from blood, taken in a trial of the OX40 agonist ivuxolimab. These receptors all stem from an adult with an advanced solid tumor such as melanoma, head and neck, liver or kidney cancer.

The V gene is TRBV5-1, the J gene TRBJ2-7, with D possibly being TRBD2 (7 bases). The CDR3 is 15 amino acids. V lost 3 bases and J lost 1, with 14 bases in between. The germline CDR1 and CDR2 sequences are SGHRS and YFSETQ. For the CDR3, the DNA is TGCGCCAGCAGCTGGGGGCTAGCGGCGTCCTACGAGCAGTACTTC. Translating gives CASSWGLAASYEQYF.

J is TRBJ2-5 and V is TRBV7-9, with 7 bases matching TRBD2. The junction had 7 bases not matched to a gene; V was cut back by 5 bases and J by 4 bases. Germline V gives CDR1 SEHNR, CDR2 FQNEAQ (reference sequence). The CDR3 consists of 14 residues. This CDR3 is CASSPRTSRETQYF. CDR3 coding DNA: TGTGCCAGCAGCCCTAGGACTAGTCGAGAGACCCAGTACTTC.

The CDR3 nucleotides are TGCGCCAGCAGCTTGGGCGTCCGGCAGGGGGTCGGGCAGTACTTC. This translates into CASSLGVRQGVGQYF. The J gene is TRBJ2-7, the V gene TRBV5-1; 7 bases agree with TRBD1. Losses at the gene ends were 0 bases for V and 9 bases for J; bases not matched to a gene: 12. The CDR3 extends over 15 amino acids. Per the germline V gene, CDR1 is SGHRS and CDR2 is YFSETQ.

The chain combines TRBV27 with TRBJ2-2, with 7 bases aligning to TRBD1. V lost 7 bases and J lost 7; bases outside the gene matches: 6. CDR1 is MNHEY, CDR2 SMNVEV, per germline (reference sequence). The CDR3 runs to 13 residues. The CDR3 region has the DNA TGTGCCAGCAAACAGGGGTGGATCGGGGAGCTGTTTTTT. Amino acids: CASKQGWIGELFF.

This clone came up once. The rearrangement uses TRBV29-1 and TRBJ2-3; a weak D match, TRBD2 (6 bases). The CDR3 spans 14 residues. V was clipped by 7 bases and J by 2 bases, with 16 bases between them. Per germline, CDR1 SQVTM and CDR2 ANQGSEA. The CDR3 DNA sequence: TGCAGCGGGGGGGACCGCTTGGACACAGATACGCAGTATTTT. Translated: CSGGDRLDTDTQYF.

The chain couples TRBV5-4 to TRBJ1-1; no firm D call. This CDR3 has 15 residues. The V end lost 4 bases, the J end lost 0 bases, and 13 bases lay between the germline ends. Germline CDR1 and CDR2: SGHNT and YYREEE (reference sequence). The CDR3 protein is CASSNGVGLNTEAFF. The CDR3 DNA reads as TGTGCCAGCAGCAACGGGGTGGGGTTGAACACTGAAGCTTTCTTT.

V gene TRBV2 combines with J gene TRBJ2-2, with 9 bases aligning to TRBD2. V dropped 3 bases and J dropped 7; count of bases not matched to a gene: 6. Germline values: CDR1 SNHLY, CDR2 FYNNEI. CDR3 size: 15 residues. The CDR3 spells CASSDSSGRNGELFF. Here the CDR3 DNA reads TGTGCCAGCAGTGACTCAAGCGGGAGGAACGGGGAGCTGTTTTTT.

The chain uses TRBV6-5 and TRBJ1-2; D call uncertain. CDR3 length equals 14 residues. Trimming cost V 8 bases and J 7 bases, with 20 bases left between them. Germline V gives CDR1 MNHEY, CDR2 SVGAGI. The DNA of the CDR3 is TGTGCCAGCGGGTACGGACTGCCACTGAGTGGCTACACCTTC. Protein product: CASGYGLPLSGYTF.

The chain couples TRBV18 to TRBJ2-5; either TRBD1 or TRBD2 may fit D (5 bases each). The CDR3 has 12 residues. Trimming stripped 4 bases from V and 14 bases from J, with 17 bases between. Germline V CDR1 and CDR2: KGHSH, LQKENI. CDR3 loop: CASSLDSPGPYF. The CDR3 nucleotides read TGTGCCAGCTCACTCGACTCCCCGGGGCCCTACTTC.

The chain couples TRBV4-1 to TRBJ2-2; 7 bases align to TRBD1. J was trimmed by 3 bases and V by 4 bases; bases with no gene match: 11. The CDR3 covers 17 residues. Germline CDR1 MGHRA, CDR2 YSYEKL. This CDR3 is CASSRKGQGEDTGELFF. The CDR3 coding sequence is TGCGCCAGCAGCCGAAAGGGGCAGGGGGAAGACACCGGGGAGCTGTTTTTT.

The chain uses TRBV18 and TRBJ2-3; D is undetermined. Looked up from germline, CDR1 is KGHSH and CDR2 is LQKENI. V was cut by 3 bases and J by 3 bases, with 7 bases left in between. There are 13 residues in the CDR3. CDR3 protein: CASSPQGTDTQYF. The CDR3 nucleotides are TGTGCCAGCTCACCCCAAGGAACAGATACGCAGTATTTT. The full variable domain, completed using reference TRBV18 and TRBJ2-3, is NAGVMQNPRHLVRRRGQEARLRCSPMKGHSHVYWYRQLPEEGLKFMVYLQKENIIDESGMPKERFSAEFPKEGPSILRIQQVVRGDSAAYFCASSPQGTDTQYFGPGTRLTVL.

The rearrangement joins TRBV20-1 to TRBJ1-1; D is unclear. Between the trimmed V and J ends, which lost 7 bases and 1 base, there was a span of 7 bases. In germline, CDR1 is DFQATT, CDR2 SNEGSKA (reference sequence). This CDR3 has 11 residues. The chain's CDR3 is CSGRANTEAFF. DNA of the CDR3: TGCAGTGGAAGGGCGAACACTGAAGCTTTCTTT.

The V and J genes are TRBV15 and TRBJ1-1; D not certain. The CDR3 extends over 13 amino acids. The V gene's germline CDR1 is LNHNV and CDR2 YYDKDF (reference sequence). V gave up 0 bases and J gave up 5 bases, with 7 bases separating them. DNA of the CDR3: TGTGCCACCAGCAGAGATTCCACAACTGAAGCTTTCTTT. Residues: CATSRDSTTEAFF.

The chain couples TRBV7-6 to TRBJ2-1; TRBD1 matches 10 bases. Per the germline V gene, CDR1 is SGHVS and CDR2 is FNYEAQ. V gave up 5 bases and J gave up 4 bases; unmatched junction bases: 8. The CDR3 has 16 residues. The CDR3 DNA is TGTGCCAGCAGCCCCAAAGGGACAGGGGAATACAATGAGCAGTTCTTC. Translation gives CASSPKGTGEYNEQFF.

The chain joins TRBV7-2 to TRBJ2-3; no definite D call. V shed 5 bases and J shed 2 bases, with 17 bases lying between them. This CDR3 spans 16 amino acids. Germline V CDR1 and CDR2: SGHTA, FQGNSA. CDR3 in amino acids: CASSPSNNPPTDTQYF. The CDR3, as DNA: TGTGCCAGCAGCCCCTCGAATAATCCCCCCACAGATACGCAGTATTTT.

This sequence joins TRBV15 and TRBJ2-1; no reliable D call. The CDR3 loop spans 14 amino acids. Looked up from germline, CDR1 is LNHNV and CDR2 is YYDKDF (reference sequence). Trimming took off 0 bases at V and 7 bases at J, with 10 bases between the two ends. CDR3 in amino acids: CATSRDRVGNEQFF. For the CDR3, the DNA is TGTGCCACCAGCAGAGATCGGGTTGGGAATGAGCAGTTCTTC.

V and J are TRBV5-1 and TRBJ2-1; 8 bases align to TRBD1. Germline V CDR1 and CDR2: SGHRS, YFSETQ. V shed 0 bases, J shed 7 bases, and the junction held 0 bases outside the gene matches. The CDR3 is 13 amino acids. The CDR3 spells CASSLGTGNEQFF. For the CDR3, the DNA is TGCGCCAGCAGCTTGGGGACAGGGAATGAGCAGTTCTTC. The full variable domain, with the rest looked up from reference TRBV5-1 and TRBJ2-1, is KAGVTQTPRYLIKTRGQQVTLSCSPISGHRSVSWYQQTPGQGLQFLFEYFSETQRNKGNFPGRFSGRQFSNSRSEMNVSTLELGDSALYLCASSLGTGNEQFFGPGTRLTVL.

The chain is built from TRBV11-2 and TRBJ1-4; D gene uncertain. The CDR3 contains 15 residues. The germline CDR1 and CDR2 sequences are SGHAT and FQNNGV. V was pared by 4 bases and J by 7 bases, with 16 bases between. CDR3: CASSSARRRGEKLFF. In nucleotides, the CDR3 is TGTGCCAGCAGCTCCGCTAGGCGAAGAGGTGAAAAACTGTTTTTT.

The chain is built from TRBV19 and TRBJ1-5; D perhaps matches TRBD1 (6 bases). CDR1 is LNHDA and CDR2 is SQIVND in the germline V gene (reference sequence). Trimming took off 6 bases at V and 2 bases at J, with 11 bases between the two ends. This CDR3 has 14 amino acids. The DNA for the CDR3 is TGTGCCAGTAGGGGGGGGCAGGGCAATCAGCCCCAGCATTTT. Translated, it gives CASRGGQGNQPQHF.